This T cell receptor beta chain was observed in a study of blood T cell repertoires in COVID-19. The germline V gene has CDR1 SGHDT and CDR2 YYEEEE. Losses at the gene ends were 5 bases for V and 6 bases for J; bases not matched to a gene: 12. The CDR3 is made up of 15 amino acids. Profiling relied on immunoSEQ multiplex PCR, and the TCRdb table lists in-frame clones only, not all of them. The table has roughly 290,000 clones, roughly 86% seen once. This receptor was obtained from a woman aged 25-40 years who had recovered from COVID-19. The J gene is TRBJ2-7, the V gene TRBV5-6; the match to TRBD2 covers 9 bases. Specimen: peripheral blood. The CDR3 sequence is CASRDGGLASGEQYF. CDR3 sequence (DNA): TGTGCCAGCAGGGATGGGGGACTAGCTTCCGGCGAGCAGTACTTC. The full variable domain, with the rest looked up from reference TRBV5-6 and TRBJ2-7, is DAGVTQSPTHLIKTRGQQVTLRCSPKSGHDTVSWYQQALGQGPQFIFQYYEEEERQRGNFPDRFSGHQFPNYSSELNVNALLLGDSALYLCASRDGGLASGEQYFGPGTRLTVT.